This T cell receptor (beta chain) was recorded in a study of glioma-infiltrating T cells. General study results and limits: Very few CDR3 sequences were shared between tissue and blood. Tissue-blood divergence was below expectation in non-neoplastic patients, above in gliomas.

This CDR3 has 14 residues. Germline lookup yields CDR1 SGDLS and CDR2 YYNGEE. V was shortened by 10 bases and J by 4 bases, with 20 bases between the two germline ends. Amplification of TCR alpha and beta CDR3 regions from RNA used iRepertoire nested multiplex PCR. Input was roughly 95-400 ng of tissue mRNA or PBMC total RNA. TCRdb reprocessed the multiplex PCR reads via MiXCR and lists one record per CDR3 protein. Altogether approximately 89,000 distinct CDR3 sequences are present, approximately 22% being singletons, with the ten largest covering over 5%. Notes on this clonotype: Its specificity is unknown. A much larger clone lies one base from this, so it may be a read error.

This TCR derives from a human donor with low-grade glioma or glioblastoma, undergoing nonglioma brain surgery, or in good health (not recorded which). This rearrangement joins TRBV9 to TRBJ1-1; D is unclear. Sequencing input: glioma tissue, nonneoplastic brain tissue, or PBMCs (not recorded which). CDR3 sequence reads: CAGTKLPLTTEAFF. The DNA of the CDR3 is TGTGCCGGCACCAAACTCCCACTCACCACTGAAGCTTTCTTT.